The next 3 T cell receptor beta chains were all read from a single sample in a study of Ad26.COV2.S vaccination and SARS-CoV-2 variants. Sequencing was performed with immunoSEQ multiplex PCR; in TCRdb, only in-frame clones are kept and a portion is missing. The sample has about 180,000 clones; around nine tenths are singletons. The sequenced sample was peripheral blood, obtained after recovery from COVID-19. Receptor source: a human donor who had recovered from COVID-19.

V usage is TRBV11-2 and J usage is TRBJ2-5, with TRBD1 matching over 10 bases. The CDR3 is 16 amino acids. J lost 4 bases, V lost 2 bases, and 7 bases had no gene match. In germline, CDR1 is SGHAT, CDR2 FQNNGV. The CDR3 DNA reads as TGTGCCAGCAGCTTATGGGGACAGGGGCTAGGAGAGACCCAGTACTTC. Translation: CASSLWGQGLGETQYF.

This clone was detected only a few times. The CDR3 DNA follows: TGTGCCAGCAGCTCCCCCGGGACAGGGGATTTCGGGGGCTACACCTTC. Protein: CASSSPGTGDFGGYTF. The chain carries TRBV7-9 and TRBJ1-2, with 10 bases that match TRBD1. V dropped 4 bases and J dropped 8; count of bases not matched to a gene: 13. CDR1 is SEHNR, CDR2 FQNEAQ, per germline (reference sequence). The CDR3 is 16 residues long.

The chain employs TRBV28 and TRBJ2-1; 7 nucleotides align to TRBD2. Losses at the gene ends were 3 bases for V and 2 bases for J; bases not matched to a gene: 4. Germline lookup yields CDR1 MDHEN and CDR2 SYDVKM. This CDR3 has 15 amino acids. For the CDR3, the DNA is TGTGCCAGCAGTTTCGAGCGGGGAGCCTACAATGAGCAGTTCTTC. Its translation is CASSFERGAYNEQFF.